The following is a T cell receptor (beta chain) sequence with its context. The data belong to a study of blood T cell repertoires in COVID-19. About the research overall: Samples of COVID-19 (acute and convalescent) were obtained from the United States, Italy and Spain. T cells, B-cell-depleted T cells, or PBMCs supplied cDNA or gDNA.

The germline V gene encodes CDR1 SQVTM and CDR2 ANQGSEA. V gave up 4 bases and J gave up 0 bases; unmatched junction bases: 4. The CDR3 has 14 residues. As handled by the study authors: Quantification of nucleated cells was approximated via reference gene primer amplification. The table came from immunoSEQ multiplex PCR; TCRdb's copy has only in-frame clones and leaves some out. From that table come the V and J calls and clone size; the DNA was used to work out D and trimming. The table shows roughly 250,000 clones, with roughly 79% occurring only once. The rearrangement uses TRBV29-1 and TRBJ1-2; 8 nucleotides align to TRBD1. The clonotype originates from an older woman with active or convalescent COVID-19. What was sequenced was peripheral blood. CDR3 in DNA: TGCAGCGTTGGTCAGGGGGCTACTAACTATGGCTACACCTTC. Encoded protein: CSVGQGATNYGYTF.